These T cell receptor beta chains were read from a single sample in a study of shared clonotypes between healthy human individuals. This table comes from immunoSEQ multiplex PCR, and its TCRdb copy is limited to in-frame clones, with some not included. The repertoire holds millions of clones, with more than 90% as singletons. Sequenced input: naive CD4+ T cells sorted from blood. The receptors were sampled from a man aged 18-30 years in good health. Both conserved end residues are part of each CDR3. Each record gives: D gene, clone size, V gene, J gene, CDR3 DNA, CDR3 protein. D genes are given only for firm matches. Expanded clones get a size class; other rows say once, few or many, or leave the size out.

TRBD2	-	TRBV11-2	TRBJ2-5	TGTGCCAGCAGCTTAGATGCCTCGGGGGGGGGTCAAGAGACCCAGTACTTC	CASSLDASGGGQETQYF
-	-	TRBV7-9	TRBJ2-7	TGTGCCAGCAGCTTAGTAGGCTCCAGAGGGCACGAGCAGTACTTC	CASSLVGSRGHEQYF
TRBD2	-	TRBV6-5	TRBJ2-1	TGTGCCAGCAGTACGGGACTAGCGGGGGCTGAGCAGTTCTTC	CASSTGLAGAEQFF
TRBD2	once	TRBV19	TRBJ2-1	TGTGCCAGTAGTAAGACTAGCGGGAGTTTCTCCTACAATGAGCAGTTCTTC	CASSKTSGSFSYNEQFF
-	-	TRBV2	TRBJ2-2	TGTGCCAGCACGGCAGGGGTTACCGGGGAGCTGTTTTTT	CASTAGVTGELFF
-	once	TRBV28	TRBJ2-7	TGTGCCAGCAGTCGTACAGGTGGGATGGCCTACGAGCAGTACTTC	CASSRTGGMAYEQYF
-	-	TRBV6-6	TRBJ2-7	TGTGCCAGCAGTTACTCGATGGTTGTCGAGCAGTACTTC	CASSYSMVVEQYF
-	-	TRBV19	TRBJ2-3	TGTGCCAGTAGTTCTCTAGGGGGACCGAGCACAGATACGCAGTATTTT	CASSSLGGPSTDTQYF
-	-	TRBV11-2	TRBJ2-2	TGTGCCAGCAGGCGACCAGGGATTCGGGCGGGCGGGGAGCTGTTTTTT	CASRRPGIRAGGELFF
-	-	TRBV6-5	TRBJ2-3	TGTGCCAGCAGCCTAGAGCGGACGAGCACAGATACGCAGTATTTT	CASSLERTSTDTQYF
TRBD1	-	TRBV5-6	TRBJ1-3	TGTGCCAGCAGCTCGGACAGGGAATACTCTGGAAACACCATATATTTT	CASSSDREYSGNTIYF
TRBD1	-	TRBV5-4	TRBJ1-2	TGTGCCAGCAGCCCAAACATACAGGACAGGGGCTATGGCTACACCTTC	CASSPNIQDRGYGYTF
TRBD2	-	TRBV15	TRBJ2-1	TGTGCCACCAGAGCGGGAGGTTGGTCCTACAATGAGCAGTTCTTC	CATRAGGWSYNEQFF
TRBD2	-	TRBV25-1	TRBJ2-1	TGTGCCAGCAGTGAGTCTAGCGGGGGGGCCAATGAGCAGTTCTTC	CASSESSGGANEQFF
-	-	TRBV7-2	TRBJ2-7	TGTGCCAGCAGCTTAATCCAGCCTACCTACGAGCAGTACTTC	CASSLIQPTYEQYF
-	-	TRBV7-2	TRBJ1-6	TGTGCCAGCAGCTTTGACCCAGGGTTTTCACCCCTCCACTTT	CASSFDPGFSPLHF
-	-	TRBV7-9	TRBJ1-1	TGTGCCAGCGGAATTGGGGGTTACACTGAAGCTTTCTTT	CASGIGGYTEAFF
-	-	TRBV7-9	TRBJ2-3	TGTGCCAGCAGCTTAGCGCAAGATACGCAGTATTTT	CASSLAQDTQYF
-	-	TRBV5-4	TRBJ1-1	TGTGCCAGCAGCTTCGGGCCCACTTACACTGAAGCTTTCTTT	CASSFGPTYTEAFF
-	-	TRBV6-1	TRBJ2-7	TGTGCCAGCAGTCCGCAGGTTAACTCCTACGAGCAGTACTTC	CASSPQVNSYEQYF
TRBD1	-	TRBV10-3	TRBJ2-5	TGTGCCATCAGTATGGACAGGCTAAGCCAAGAGACCCAGTACTTC	CAISMDRLSQETQYF
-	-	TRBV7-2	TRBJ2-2	TGTGCCAGCAGCCTCGAGGCGCGAACGAACACCGGGGAGCTGTTTTTT	CASSLEARTNTGELFF
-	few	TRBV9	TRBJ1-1	TGTGCCAGCAGCGTAGTAGGGCAGAACACTGAAGCTTTCTTT	CASSVVGQNTEAFF
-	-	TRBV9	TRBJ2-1	TGTGCCAGCAGCGTAGAAGGTCAAGGCCCCCGGAGCTCCTACAATGAGCAGTTCTTC	CASSVEGQGPRSSYNEQFF
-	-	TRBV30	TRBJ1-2	TGTGCCTGGAGCCGCGGGGTAGGAAATGGCTACACCTTC	CAWSRGVGNGYTF